A selection of T cell receptor beta chains follows, all from one sample in a study of blood T cell repertoires in COVID-19. Here immunoSEQ multiplex PCR was the method, and the copy in TCRdb shows in-frame clones only, minus some. The sample lists roughly 170,000 clones, 70% to 90% occurring once. The sequencing sample was made of peripheral blood. The source is a man aged 65 to 79 with active or convalescent COVID-19. CDR3s include the opening cysteine and the closing phenylalanine or tryptophan. The D gene is left open where the match is weak. A row's size may be missing; if present it is once, few, many or a size class.

D gene | clone size | J gene | V gene | CDR3 protein | CDR3 DNA
NA | NA | TRBJ1-5 | TRBV20-1 | CSASPLAPGSQPQHF | TGCAGTGCTAGTCCCCTGGCGCCAGGGTCCCAGCCCCAGCATTTT
NA | NA | TRBJ2-7 | TRBV12-3/TRBV12-4 | CASPGGEAYEQYF | TGTGCCAGCCCGGGGGGCGAGGCCTACGAGCAGTACTTC
NA | once | TRBJ1-5 | TRBV6-5 | CASSHHGTNQPQHF | TGTGCCAGCAGTCATCACGGTACCAATCAGCCCCAGCATTTT
NA | NA | TRBJ1-1 | TRBV5-1 | CASSRGAGWTEAFF | TGCGCCAGCAGCAGAGGGGCGGGATGGACTGAAGCTTTCTTT
TRBD1 | once | TRBJ1-1 | TRBV27 | CASRGTKTGYPSLSF | TGTGCCAGCAGGGGGACCAAGACAGGGTATCCCTCCTTGAGCTTT
NA | NA | TRBJ2-5 | TRBV14 | CASSQGSQETQYF | TGTGCCAGCAGCCAAGGTTCGCAAGAGACCCAGTACTTC
TRBD1 | NA | TRBJ1-1 | TRBV7-9 | CASSPTTTGRRTEAFF | TGTGCCAGCAGCCCCACGACGACAGGGAGGAGGACTGAAGCTTTCTTT
TRBD2 | NA | TRBJ2-1 | TRBV19 | CASSMGWASGTNEQFF | TGTGCCAGTAGTATGGGGTGGGCTAGCGGAACTAATGAGCAGTTCTTC
TRBD2 | NA | TRBJ2-1 | TRBV7-3 | CASTFRRTSGYNEQFF | TGTGCCAGCACCTTTAGAAGGACTAGCGGCTACAATGAGCAGTTCTTC
NA | NA | TRBJ1-1 | TRBV11-2 | CASSLGAFGTEAFF | TGTGCCAGCAGCTTGGGGGCCTTTGGAACTGAAGCTTTCTTT
NA | NA | TRBJ1-3 | TRBV19 | CASKGQAPVLHRDTIYF | TGTGCCAGTAAGGGGCAGGCCCCCGTTCTCCATAGGGACACCATATATTTT
TRBD1 | NA | TRBJ2-7 | TRBV15 | CATSRTRQGMNEQYF | TGTGCCACCAGCAGAACCAGACAGGGGATGAACGAGCAGTACTTC
TRBD1 | NA | TRBJ2-7 | TRBV5-8 | CASSSTGTGAYEQYF | TGTGCCAGCAGCTCAACCGGGACAGGGGCGTACGAGCAGTACTTC
NA | NA | TRBJ1-4 | TRBV5-5 | CASSLDPPPARGLFF | TGTGCCAGCAGCTTGGATCCCCCCCCCGCCCGCGGACTGTTTTTT
NA | NA | TRBJ1-6 | TRBV28 | CASSLTGHNNSPLHF | TGTGCCAGCAGTTTAACGGGACACAACAATTCACCCCTCCACTTT
TRBD2 | NA | TRBJ2-7 | TRBV9 | CASSRLAGPYEQYF | TGTGCCAGCAGCAGGCTAGCGGGCCCCTACGAGCAGTACTTC
TRBD1 | NA | TRBJ1-2 | TRBV18 | CASSPGDRLFYGYTF | TGTGCCAGCTCACCGGGGGACAGGCTCTTCTATGGCTACACCTTC
TRBD1 | few | TRBJ1-2 | TRBV6-6 | CASSYFGDSGYTF | TGTGCCAGCAGTTATTTTGGGGACAGTGGCTACACCTTC
TRBD2 | once | TRBJ2-7 | TRBV10-3 | CAVAGEYEQYF | TGTGCCGTAGCGGGAGAGTACGAGCAGTACTTC
NA | NA | TRBJ2-7 | TRBV10-2 | CASSVPGTYEQYF | TGCGCCAGCAGTGTTCCGGGGACCTACGAGCAGTACTTC
NA | NA | TRBJ1-1 | TRBV27 | CASSSPTFNTEAFF | TGTGCCAGCAGTTCACCGACATTTAACACTGAAGCTTTCTTT
TRBD1 | NA | TRBJ1-2 | TRBV6-6 | CASSPPPTGVAYGYTF | TGTGCCAGCAGTCCTCCCCCGACAGGGGTTGCCTATGGCTACACCTTC
NA | NA | TRBJ2-7 | TRBV5-4 | CASSLDRTYEQYF | TGTGCCAGCAGCTTGGACAGAACCTACGAGCAGTACTTC
TRBD2 | NA | TRBJ2-2 | TRBV29-1 | CSVDRGLAGPTGELFF | TGCAGCGTTGATAGGGGACTAGCGGGACCCACCGGGGAGCTGTTTTTT
TRBD2 | NA | TRBJ2-5 | TRBV29-1 | CSVGWLAGGYQETQYF | TGCAGCGTTGGGTGGCTAGCGGGGGGCTACCAAGAGACCCAGTACTTC
TRBD2 | NA | TRBJ2-7 | TRBV9 | CASSQGTSGTVSYEQYF | TGTGCCAGCAGCCAAGGGACTAGCGGGACCGTCTCCTACGAGCAGTACTTC
NA | once | TRBJ2-7 | TRBV12-3/TRBV12-4 | CASSLRGNDEQYF | TGTGCCAGCAGTTTACGGGGGAACGACGAGCAGTACTTC
NA | NA | TRBJ1-2 | TRBV19 | CASSIDQRGTEFTF | TGTGCCAGTAGTATAGATCAGCGGGGGACCGAGTTTACCTTC